The present T cell receptor beta chain was sequenced within a study of shared clonotypes between healthy human individuals. Each subset's genomic DNA was shared equally among a number of immunoSEQ plates. The protocol was immunoSEQ multiplex PCR, while the TCRdb copy is restricted to in-frame clones and leaves out a portion. Among some 470,000 clones listed, 76% were seen once. Sequenced: PBMCs. The source is a middle-aged woman in good health. Some clones in this sample may be carry-over from other donors' samples.

In DNA form, the CDR3 reads TGTGCCAGCAGTGTCCTAGCGGGATCCCAAGAGACCCAGTACTTC. The encoded protein is CASSVLAGSQETQYF. The V and J genes are TRBV6-1 and TRBJ2-5; TRBD2 matches at 9 bases. The CDR3 has 15 amino acids. Germline loops: CDR1 MNHNS, CDR2 SASEGT. Trimming removed 4 bases from V and 1 base from J; junction bases left unmatched: 4.